The present entry profiles one T cell receptor beta chain with its context. Its antigen is unknown. Base-call qualities are not available, and no considerably larger clone is one nucleotide away. The germline V gene (reference sequence) gives CDR1 as MNHEY and CDR2 as SMNVEV. V lost 5 bases and J lost 3 bases, and the count of bases not matched to a germline gene is 14. Including the terminal cysteine and phenylalanine, the CDR3 comprises 18 residues. The DNA shown is the 54-base CDR3, in frame from base 1. This sample was taken from a study of T cell changes during pregnancy in multiple sclerosis (dated by TCRdb to the late 2010s). In terms of the full investigation: Changes in the T cell repertoire over the course of pregnancy were examined in this study in women with multiple sclerosis.

The library was built by means of the immunoSEQ multiplex PCR assay. In its TCRdb copy, this immuneACCESS table keeps in-frame sequences only and misses some clones. Where compared with another copy, unresolved V genes explain less than half of these, and the others have no known cause. Present in this sample are roughly 57,000 clones, about 88% of which were seen just once. Jointly, the top ten make up around 2.3% of the sample. This receptor was obtained from a female donor with multiple sclerosis, enrolled in a pregnancy study. This receptor chain uses TRBV27 and TRBJ2-7; 12 of the junction bases match TRBD1. Specimen: peripheral blood, collected in the first trimester of pregnancy. The DNA sequence reads TGTGCCAGCAGTCGTACCGGGACAGGGGGCGTTTATTACTACGAGCAGTACTTC. Its translation reads: CASSRTGTGGVYYYEQYF.